The 4 T cell receptor beta chains presented below share a single source sample, sequenced in a study of T cells in tumors after PD-1 blockade. Sequencing used immunoSEQ multiplex PCR; TCRdb keeps in-frame clones, though not all of them. Of roughly 8,000 clones in the sample, roughly three fifths are singletons; the top ten hold under 6%. Here the sequenced sample was tumor tissue, taken after anti-PD-1 treatment. Receptors were obtained from a human donor with basal cell carcinoma.

The CDR3 loop reads CASSSGAGPYTF. As DNA, the CDR3 is TGTGCCAGCAGCTCTGGGGCAGGGCCCTACACCTTC. The genes are TRBV7-9 and TRBJ1-2; the D gene is possibly TRBD1 (5 bases). The V end lost 4 bases, the J end lost 10 bases, and 13 bases lay between the germline ends. CDR3 size: 12 residues. The germline V gene has CDR1 SEHNR and CDR2 FQNEAQ (reference sequence).

V is TRBV25-1 and J is TRBJ1-2, with D possibly matching TRBD1 (6 bases). The CDR3 has 13 residues. Deletions cut 4 bases from V and 4 bases from J, with 10 bases between. From germline, CDR1 is MGHDK and CDR2 SYGVNS. The CDR3 DNA reads TGTGCCAGCAGTGTCGACAGGTTCTATGGCTACACCTTC. Residues: CASSVDRFYGYTF.

This clone was counted a few times. The CDR3 bases are TGTGCCAGCAGTGTCCGACAGGGGGCCGGGCAGTTCTTC. Amino acids: CASSVRQGAGQFF. The chain carries TRBV2 and TRBJ2-1; 10 positions match TRBD1. This CDR3 has 13 amino acids. V was pared by 4 bases and J by 12 bases, with 6 bases of the junction left unmatched. Germline V gene data show CDR1 as SNHLY and CDR2 as FYNNEI.

This chain joins TRBV6-6 and TRBJ2-7; 7 bases are shared with TRBD1. V dropped 4 bases and J dropped 2; count of bases not matched to a gene: 8. CDR3 length: 15 residues. Germline CDR1 and CDR2: MNHNY and SVGAGI (reference sequence). CDR3 nucleotide sequence: TGTGCCAGCAGTTCGACAGGGAAGGGGGCCTACGAGCAGTACTTC. This sequence encodes CASSSTGKGAYEQYF.